The 20 T cell receptor beta chains below come from one sample, sequenced in a study of regulatory T cells in long-lasting Graves disease (dated by TCRdb to the early 2020s). Libraries were constructed by multiplex PCR. Instrument used: Illumina HiSeq 4000. TCR beta libraries were built with iRepertoire HTBI primers and Arm-PCR amplification of CDR3 regions. TCRdb handled the public reads itself, with Q25 trimming in fastp and clone calling in MiXCR, and kept productive beta chains. When rows share a CDR3 protein, they turn into one entry using the most common DNA and genes. The sample has some 220,000 distinct CDR3 sequences on record, 15% to 20% of them singletons. Together, the top ten hold roughly 12% of the sample. This specimen's time point label, per the study, means: newly diagnosed GD, antithyroid drugs for less than 3 months. RNA was extracted from PBMCs in TRIzol for both TCR sequencing and RNA sequencing.

In addition, the sample was reused for a study of T cells in Graves' hyperthyroidism and ophthalmopathy.

This sample comprised peripheral blood mononuclear cells (PBMCs), obtained at new diagnosis, from a patient treated with antithyroid drugs. All receptors derive from a woman in her twenties or thirties with Graves disease. Donor details come from another sample of the same person, matched by shared clones.

This clonotype was observed many times. CDR3 loop: CASSLAQGPGNTIYF. The CDR3 bases are TGTGCCAGCAGCTTAGCACAGGGCCCTGGAAACACCATATATTTT. The chain employs TRBV7-6 and TRBJ1-3, with D maybe TRBD1 (6 bases). The CDR3 has 15 residues. Germline values: CDR1 SGHVS, CDR2 FNYEAQ. The V and J ends lost 0 bases and 2 bases respectively, with 8 bases between them. Filled out from reference TRBV7-6 and TRBJ1-3, the complete variable domain reads GAGVSQSPRYKVTKRGQDVALRCDPISGHVSLYWYRQALGQGPEFLTYFNYEAQQDKSGLPNDRFSAERPEGSISTLTIQRTEQRDSAMYRCASSLAQGPGNTIYFGEGSWLTVV.

This clonotype was recorded many times. The V and J genes are TRBV2 and TRBJ2-3; D gene uncertain. V lost 3 bases and J 0 bases, leaving 7 bases between the germline ends. This CDR3 is 14 amino acids long. Germline V gives CDR1 SNHLY, CDR2 FYNNEI. This CDR3 is CASSDRHSTDTQYF. CDR3 sequence (DNA): TGTGCCAGCAGTGACCGTCATAGCACAGATACGCAGTATTTT.

The sample holds many counts of this clonotype. V gene TRBV10-1 combines with J gene TRBJ2-2; 12 nucleotides match TRBD1. The junction had 9 bases not matched to a gene; V was cut back by 5 bases and J by 5 bases. CDR1 and CDR2 from the germline V gene are WNHNN and SYGVQD (reference sequence). The CDR3 covers 17 residues. CDR3 amino acids: CASSSAGTGGYTGELFF. CDR3 in DNA: TGCGCCAGCAGTTCGGCCGGGACAGGGGGCTATACCGGGGAGCTGTTTTTT.

This chain uses TRBV20-1 with TRBJ2-4, with 9 bases identical to TRBD2. The CDR3 extends over 17 amino acids. The V segment lost 5 bases and the J segment 3 bases; nucleotides outside the gene matches: 14. Looked up from germline, CDR1 is DFQATT and CDR2 is SNEGSKA (reference sequence). For the CDR3, the DNA is TGCAGTGCTCCAGCGGGGGGCCCTCGCCCACGCAAAAACATTCAGTACTTC. Protein product: CSAPAGGPRPRKNIQYF.

This clonotype was counted ten times or more. The genes are TRBV5-5 and TRBJ2-1, with no clear D. The CDR3 spans 12 residues. Germline values: CDR1 SGHKS, CDR2 YYEKEE (reference sequence). Trimming stripped 3 bases from V and 10 bases from J, with 11 bases between. The CDR3 sequence: CASSSTLREQFF. DNA for the CDR3: TGTGCCAGCAGCTCGACACTTAGGGAGCAGTTCTTC.

This clonotype has ten or more counts. The chain is built from TRBV24-1 and TRBJ1-2; TRBD1 might be the D (5 bases). Trimming pared 3 bases from V and 6 bases from J, leaving 13 bases between. Germline V gene data show CDR1 as KGHDR and CDR2 as SFDVKD. The CDR3 consists of 14 residues. CDR3 sequence: CATSDAGVNHGYTF. Written as DNA, the CDR3 is TGTGCCACCAGTGATGCGGGGGTCAATCATGGCTACACCTTC.

This clonotype has ten or more counts. This chain uses TRBV19 with TRBJ2-2; no definite D call. The V end was cut by 4 bases, the J end by 1 base, with 1 base between. From germline, CDR1 is LNHDA and CDR2 SQIVND (reference sequence). The CDR3 is made up of 12 amino acids. This CDR3 is CASSKNTGELFF. The CDR3 bases are TGTGCCAGTAGTAAGAACACCGGGGAGCTGTTTTTT.

This clonotype was seen repeatedly, ten times or more. The chain is built from TRBV6-1 and TRBJ2-5; possible D gene TRBD2, 7 bases. V lost 6 bases and J lost 4, with 15 bases in between. Germline V gene lookup returns CDR1 MNHNS and CDR2 SASEGT. There are 14 residues in the CDR3. The CDR3 sequence is CASSRRGARETQYF. The CDR3 region has the DNA TGTGCCAGCAGCCGTCGGGGGGCTCGAGAGACCCAGTACTTC.

CDR3 in amino acids: CASRKSGTDTQYF. The CDR3 region has the DNA TGTGCCAGCAGGAAGTCCGGCACAGATACGCAGTATTTT. The V call is TRBV28, the J call TRBJ2-3; no clear D gene. V lost 6 bases and J lost 1, with 8 bases in between. CDR3 length equals 13 residues. The germline CDR1 and CDR2 sequences are MDHEN and SYDVKM.

V and J are TRBV9 and TRBJ2-6; D may correspond to TRBD1 or TRBD2 (6 bases each). The V gene lost 0 bases and the J gene lost 0 bases, with 10 bases spanning the gap. CDR3 length: 17 residues. Per the germline V gene, CDR1 is SGDLS and CDR2 is YYNGEE. As DNA, the CDR3 is TGTGCCAGCAGCGTAGAGGGGGAGGTCTCTGGGGCCAACGTCCTGACTTTC. Translated, it gives CASSVEGEVSGANVLTF.

This clonotype was found many times. The CDR3 sequence: CASSIAGSTDTQYF. The CDR3 DNA is TGTGCCAGTAGTATAGCGGGCAGCACAGATACGCAGTATTTT. This chain uses TRBV19 with TRBJ2-3; D unclear. The CDR3 spans 14 residues. The germline gives CDR1 LNHDA, CDR2 SQIVND (reference sequence). The germline V and J ends were trimmed by 1 base and 0 bases, with 5 bases remaining between them.

The chain recombines TRBV27 with TRBJ1-1; D uncertain. This CDR3 spans 15 amino acids. Trimming took 3 bases from V and 5 from J, leaving 16 bases between them. Germline loops: CDR1 MNHEY, CDR2 SMNVEV (reference sequence). CDR3 sequence: CASSFLKTPGTEAFF. CDR3 coding DNA: TGTGCCAGCAGTTTTCTAAAGACACCGGGGACTGAAGCTTTCTTT.

In its sample, this clonotype was seen many times. The chain employs TRBV20-1 and TRBJ1-1; a possible D gene is TRBD1 (5 bases). The CDR3 extends over 17 amino acids. Germline loops: CDR1 DFQATT, CDR2 SNEGSKA (reference sequence). V lost 4 bases and J lost 2, with 23 bases in between. CDR3 DNA: TGCAGTGCTAATAGGGATGGGGCGGGGAGACTTAACACTGAAGCTTTCTTT. This sequence encodes CSANRDGAGRLNTEAFF.

This clonotype appeared many times. The V gene is TRBV11-2, the J gene TRBJ2-7; 8 positions agree with TRBD2. The trim removed 3 bases at V and 0 bases at J, leaving 10 bases unmatched. The CDR3 totals 17 residues. Looked up from germline, CDR1 is SGHAT and CDR2 is FQNNGV. This CDR3 is CASSFPREGSSSYEQYF. The DNA for the CDR3 is TGTGCCAGCAGCTTCCCCCGGGAGGGGTCGAGCTCCTACGAGCAGTACTTC.

V and J are TRBV7-3 and TRBJ2-1, with 10 bases aligning to TRBD2. The CDR3 consists of 14 residues. Trimming took 5 bases from V and 6 from J; bases not matched to a gene: 4. Germline-derived CDR1 and CDR2 are SGHTA and FQGTGA. The CDR3 sequence: CASSRSGGANEQFF. CDR3 DNA sequence: TGTGCCAGCAGCCGCAGCGGGGGGGCCAATGAGCAGTTCTTC.

The count of this clonotype is one. The rearrangement joins TRBV6-1 to TRBJ2-2; 8 bases line up with TRBD2. CDR1 and CDR2 (germline): MNHNS, SASEGT. Losses at the gene ends were 6 bases for V and 3 bases for J; bases not matched to a gene: 6. The CDR3 is made up of 15 amino acids. The CDR3 nucleotides are TGTGCCAGCAGGATACTAGCGGAGTACACCGGGGAGCTGTTTTTT. This gives the protein CASRILAEYTGELFF.

This clonotype was observed a handful of times. The rearrangement uses TRBV13 and TRBJ2-7, with D possibly being TRBD1 (5 bases). The CDR3 runs to 16 residues. CDR1 and CDR2 (germline): PRHDT, FYEKMQ (reference sequence). Trimming removed 5 bases from V and 4 bases from J, with 21 bases in between. The CDR3, as DNA: TGTGCCAGCAGCCCGAGTAACAAAGGGGCGACTTACGAGCAGTACTTC. It specifies CASSPSNKGATYEQYF.

This clonotype has a count of ten or more. The chain uses TRBV2 and TRBJ2-7; no reliable D call. The CDR3 consists of 12 residues. With 4 bases removed from V and 0 bases from J, the gap between germline ends came to 4 bases. CDR1 is SNHLY, CDR2 FYNNEI, per germline. The CDR3, as DNA: TGTGCCAGCAGTGCCTTCTCCTACGAGCAGTACTTC. It encodes CASSAFSYEQYF. Full variable domain (remainder filled in from reference TRBV2 and TRBJ2-7): EPEVTQTPSHQVTQMGQEVILRCVPISNHLYFYWYRQILGQKVEFLVSFYNNEISEKSEIFDDQFSVERPDGSNFTLKIRSTKLEDSAMYFCASSAFSYEQYFGPGTRLTVT.

This clonotype has ten or more counts. The V and J genes are TRBV10-3 and TRBJ1-1, with TRBD1 identical over 10 bases. Germline CDR1 and CDR2: ENHRY and SYGVKD. V trimming: 0 bases; J trimming: 6 bases; junction bases outside the gene matches: 4. CDR3 size: 15 residues. The DNA for the CDR3 is TGTGCCATCAGTGAGTCGGGACAGGGGTTACCTGAAGCTTTCTTT. Amino acid sequence: CAISESGQGLPEAFF.

This clonotype was seen at least ten times. The rearrangement uses TRBV24-1 and TRBJ1-1; 12 bases line up with TRBD1. CDR1 is KGHDR and CDR2 is SFDVKD in the germline V gene. The CDR3 totals 18 residues. With V trimmed by 6 bases and J by 4 bases, 14 bases remained unmatched. Written as DNA, the CDR3 is TGTGCCACCAGTCCCCAGAAGGGACAGGGGGCGATCGGCACTGAAGCTTTCTTT. As protein: CATSPQKGQGAIGTEAFF.